Listed below are T cell receptor beta chains from one sample, sequenced in a study of blood T cell repertoires in COVID-19. TCRdb's copy holds only in-frame clones and misses some; the assay was immunoSEQ multiplex PCR. The sample lists roughly 200,000 clones, less than 90% occurring once. Sequenced: peripheral blood. The receptors were gathered from an elderly woman with COVID-19, enrolled during active disease. CDR3s leave out the opening cysteine and the closing phenylalanine or tryptophan. A D gene is named only where the DNA matches it firmly.

j_gene,d_gene,v_gene,CDR3aa
TRBJ1-1,NA,TRBV19,ASSILLGGTEAF
TRBJ1-6,NA,TRBV2,ASRRNNFPDALH
TRBJ2-5,NA,TRBV5-1,ASSLAGGREQETQY
TRBJ2-5,NA,TRBV5-1,ASSSLRRAGEETQY
TRBJ2-2,TRBD2,TRBV3-1/TRBV3-2,ASSQGLAGNTGELF
TRBJ2-5,NA,TRBV11-2,ASSLYLQGQETQY
TRBJ1-2,NA,TRBV6-5,ASSYSEGQNYGYT
TRBJ2-1,NA,TRBV2,ASSPGLQNNEQF
TRBJ2-3,TRBD2,TRBV7-2,ASSLDGLAADTQY
TRBJ1-6,NA,TRBV6-6,ASSTTLRRVNSPLH
TRBJ2-5,TRBD2,TRBV4-2,ASSLALSGGEQETQY
TRBJ2-1,TRBD2,TRBV7-9,ASSAGLAGLPGNEQF
TRBJ1-2,TRBD1,TRBV5-1,ASSLGTAQGLYGYT
TRBJ2-1,NA,TRBV15,ATSRDIQGEQF
TRBJ2-3,TRBD1,TRBV5-1,ASSSPQGAGDTQY
TRBJ1-1,NA,TRBV29-1,SVRKQGNTEAF
TRBJ2-2,NA,TRBV25-1,ASSERQGWTGELF
TRBJ2-1,TRBD2,TRBV19,ASSIQGTSGVYNEQF
TRBJ2-1,NA,TRBV7-6,ASSFRVWNEQF
TRBJ1-2,NA,TRBV19,ASSSRRGVDYGYT
TRBJ1-1,NA,TRBV5-6,ASSPGGSKRNTEAF
TRBJ1-1,NA,TRBV19,ASTPQVTNTEAF
TRBJ1-6,TRBD1,TRBV19,ASSPLGQGVSPLH
TRBJ1-1,NA,TRBV5-1,ASSLVSVQTLSTEAF
TRBJ1-2,TRBD1,TRBV5-1,ASSRSTGVGGYT
TRBJ1-2,TRBD1,TRBV27,ASSWTGGNGYT
TRBJ2-1,NA,TRBV3-1/TRBV3-2,ASSGRGNNEQF
TRBJ2-3,NA,TRBV7-2,ASSFWQSSTDTQY
TRBJ2-7,NA,TRBV27,ASINVGSPPYEQY
TRBJ1-6,TRBD1,TRBV5-6,ASSSGQGDSPLH
TRBJ2-1,NA,TRBV29-1,SVGRGGYNEQF
TRBJ2-2,NA,TRBV6-2/TRBV6-3,ASSWGVRNTGELF
TRBJ2-3,TRBD2,TRBV2,ASSLGGGAQY
TRBJ2-3,TRBD2,TRBV7-2,ASSGRRGGPDTQY
TRBJ1-4,TRBD1,TRBV28,ASTHLQGAGANEKLF
TRBJ1-2,NA,TRBV3-1/TRBV3-2,ASSHREPNYGYT
TRBJ2-2,TRBD2,TRBV7-9,ASSPIVGGRGTGELF
TRBJ1-4,NA,TRBV12-1,ASSPGQGEFPGGEKLF
TRBJ2-5,NA,TRBV27,ASSLRTSPETQY
TRBJ1-2,NA,TRBV7-9,ASSSSGINYGYT
TRBJ2-2,TRBD2,TRBV3-1/TRBV3-2,ASSHERLAGGAGELF
TRBJ1-4,TRBD1,TRBV2,ASRALRTGGEIREKLF
TRBJ2-7,TRBD1,TRBV7-2,ASSLSWTGGYEQY
TRBJ2-1,NA,TRBV18,ASSLMRDEQF
TRBJ1-4,TRBD1,TRBV5-4,ASSTRTGDEKLF
TRBJ1-1,NA,TRBV18,ASSPRQPTLNTEAF
TRBJ2-5,TRBD1,TRBV6-6,ASSRGTGDETQY
TRBJ1-2,NA,TRBV15,ATSRDLVGANYGYT
TRBJ1-4,TRBD1,TRBV6-2/TRBV6-3,ASSGQGPNEKLF
TRBJ1-6,NA,TRBV3-1/TRBV3-2,ASSQGGGPLH
TRBJ1-6,NA,TRBV5-6,ASSLGSQGSPLH
TRBJ2-1,NA,TRBV19,ASRVRGPSNEQF
TRBJ2-1,TRBD2,TRBV28,ASSFPFATGGYNEQF